Listed here are 5 T cell receptor beta chains from one sample, sequenced in a study of pediatric ulcerative colitis. Some clones are missing from TCRdb's copy, which holds only in-frame ones; the method was immunoSEQ multiplex PCR. Of 55,000 to 70,000 clones listed, approximately 87% were seen once; the top ten hold around 1.5%. Material: blood. These receptors came from a boy younger than 18 who was a control in a study of pediatric ulcerative colitis.

The chain employs TRBV28 and TRBJ2-7, with D maybe TRBD2 (5 bases). The V and J ends lost 1 base and 7 bases respectively, with 14 bases between them. Germline CDR1 reads MDHEN; CDR2 reads SYDVKM. This CDR3 contains 14 residues. CDR3 loop: CASSLYETTGEQYF. CDR3 DNA sequence: TGTGCCAGCAGTTTATACGAGACGACGGGAGAGCAGTACTTC.

V gene TRBV30 combines with J gene TRBJ1-2; TRBD1 agrees at 9 bases. V shed 3 bases, J shed 7 bases, and the junction held 9 bases outside the gene matches. Per germline, CDR1 GTSNPN and CDR2 SVGIG (reference sequence). The CDR3 spans 14 residues. The CDR3 reads CAWRGDRVIFGYTF. The DNA of the CDR3 is TGTGCCTGGAGGGGGGACAGGGTAATTTTTGGCTACACCTTC.

The CDR3 DNA sequence: TGTGCCAGTAAGGTCGACAGGGGAGATGGCTACACCTTC. Its protein is CASKVDRGDGYTF. The V gene is TRBV19, the J gene TRBJ1-2; TRBD1 matches 8 bases. The J segment lost 6 bases and the V segment lost 7 bases, leaving 7 bases of the junction unmatched. This CDR3 comprises 13 residues. Germline assignment: CDR1 LNHDA and CDR2 SQIVND (reference sequence). The full variable domain, rest sourced from reference TRBV19 and TRBJ1-2, is DGGITQSPKYLFRKEGQNVTLSCEQNLNHDAMYWYRQDPGQGLRLIYYSQIVNDFQKGDIAEGYSVSREKKESFPLTVTSAQKNPTAFYLCASKVDRGDGYTFGSGTRLTVV.

The V gene is TRBV5-8, the J gene TRBJ2-6, with 9 nucleotides matching TRBD1. Losses at the gene ends were 6 bases for V and 0 bases for J; bases not matched to a gene: 16. Per the germline V gene, CDR1 is SGHTS and CDR2 is YDEGEE. The CDR3 runs 20 residues. CDR3 loop: CASTDTPGQGIGSGANVLTF. The CDR3 region has the DNA TGTGCCAGCACCGACACTCCGGGACAGGGAATCGGCTCTGGGGCCAACGTCCTGACTTTC. Drawing the rest from reference TRBV5-8 and TRBJ2-6, the complete variable domain is EAGVTQSPTHLIKTRGQQATLRCSPISGHTSVYWYQQALGLGLQFLLWYDEGEERNRGNFPPRFSGRQFPNYSSELNVNALELEDSALYLCASTDTPGQGIGSGANVLTFGAGSRLTVL.

The chain combines TRBV28 with TRBJ1-1, with D perhaps TRBD1 (5 bases). CDR3 length: 13 residues. In germline, CDR1 is MDHEN, CDR2 SYDVKM. V was shortened by 5 bases and J by 3 bases, with 10 bases between the two germline ends. CDR3 region: CASSTGTYTEAFF. In nucleotides, the CDR3 is TGTGCCAGCAGTACGGGGACCTACACTGAAGCTTTCTTT.